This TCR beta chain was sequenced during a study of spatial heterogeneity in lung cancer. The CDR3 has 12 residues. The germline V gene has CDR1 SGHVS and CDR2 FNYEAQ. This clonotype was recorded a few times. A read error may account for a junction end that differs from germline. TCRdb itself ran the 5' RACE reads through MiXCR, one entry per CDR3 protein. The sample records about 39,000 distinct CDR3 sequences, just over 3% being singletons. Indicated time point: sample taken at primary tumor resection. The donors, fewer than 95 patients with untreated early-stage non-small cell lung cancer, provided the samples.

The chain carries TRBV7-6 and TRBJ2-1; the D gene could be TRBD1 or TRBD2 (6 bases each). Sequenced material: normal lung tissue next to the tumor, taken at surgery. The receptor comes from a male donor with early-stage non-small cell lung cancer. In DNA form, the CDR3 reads TGTGCCAGCAGCTCGGAATCCAGGGGACTGATCTTC. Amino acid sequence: CASSSESRGLIF.